The 30 T cell receptor beta chains in this list originate from one sample, sequenced in a study of blood T cell repertoires in COVID-19. Using immunoSEQ multiplex PCR, the repertoire was profiled, and TCRdb retains in-frame clones only, with some absent. This sample has fewer than 80,000 clones, with about nine tenths found just once. Sequencing was carried out using peripheral blood. The receptors stem from a woman between 45 and 65 years old with active or convalescent COVID-19.

This chain joins TRBV6-4 and TRBJ2-5; maybe TRBD2 (5 bases). This CDR3 spans 13 amino acids. V was cut by 4 bases and J by 3 bases, with 9 bases left in between. Per germline, CDR1 MRHNA and CDR2 SNTAGT. The CDR3 is CASSGTGKETQYF. The CDR3 region has the DNA TGTGCCAGCAGTGGTACGGGAAAAGAGACCCAGTACTTC.

The chain uses TRBV5-1 and TRBJ1-2; D is unresolved. The V and J ends lost 4 bases and 6 bases respectively, with 19 bases between them. Germline V CDR1 and CDR2: SGHRS, YFSETQ. CDR3 length equals 15 residues. The CDR3 bases are TGCGCCAGCAGCATACATGACAATAATAGGCATGGCTACACCTTC. It codes for CASSIHDNNRHGYTF. The whole variable domain, filled in from reference TRBV5-1 and TRBJ1-2, reads KAGVTQTPRYLIKTRGQQVTLSCSPISGHRSVSWYQQTPGQGLQFLFEYFSETQRNKGNFPGRFSGRQFSNSRSEMNVSTLELGDSALYLCASSIHDNNRHGYTFGSGTRLTVV.

This clone was counted a single time. This chain joins TRBV5-1 and TRBJ1-2, with a tentative D call TRBD1 (5 bases). V shed 1 base and J shed 2 bases, with 9 bases lying between them. Germline V gene lookup returns CDR1 SGHRS and CDR2 YFSETQ. The CDR3 loop spans 14 amino acids. CDR3 residues: CASSLLDKNYGYTF. CDR3 coding DNA: TGCGCCAGCAGCTTGTTGGACAAAAACTATGGCTACACCTTC.

The chain has TRBV18 and TRBJ2-1; D uncertain. This CDR3 comprises 14 residues. V was shortened by 3 bases and J by 5 bases, with 11 bases between the two germline ends. Germline lookup yields CDR1 KGHSH and CDR2 LQKENI. CDR3: CASSPTARHNEQFF. The CDR3 nucleotides are TGTGCCAGCTCACCTACGGCGAGGCACAATGAGCAGTTCTTC.

The V gene is TRBV24-1, the J gene TRBJ2-1, with a tentative D call TRBD1 (6 bases). Trimming left V 9 bases short and J 8 bases short, with 16 bases between. The CDR3 is made up of 13 amino acids. CDR1 and CDR2 from the germline V gene are KGHDR and SFDVKD. The CDR3 coding sequence is TGTGCCACCCGGGCAGGGGCCCGACATGAGCAGTTCTTC. It codes for CATRAGARHEQFF.

The CDR3 DNA sequence: TGTGCCAGCAGTCCCCGGATAGCGGGAAGTAATGAGCAGTTCTTC. Amino acids: CASSPRIAGSNEQFF. V and J are TRBV6-5 and TRBJ2-1; 8 bases match TRBD2. Unmatched junction bases numbered 10, after V lost 5 bases and J lost 7 bases. Germline CDR1 and CDR2: MNHEY and SVGAGI. The CDR3 sequence is 15 residues long.

The chain has TRBV7-2 and TRBJ1-1; D gene ambiguous. Looked up from germline, CDR1 is SGHTA and CDR2 is FQGNSA. V lost 1 base and J lost 10, with 13 bases in between. The CDR3 is made up of 13 amino acids. The CDR3 here is CASSLDPVSIAFF. CDR3 nucleotide sequence: TGTGCCAGCAGCTTAGATCCAGTCAGTATAGCTTTCTTT.

The chain recombines TRBV3-1 (or the pseudogene TRBV3-2) with TRBJ2-2, with 12 bases that match TRBD2. V was clipped by 0 bases and J by 5 bases; unmatched bases: 7. In germline, CDR1 is LGHDT, CDR2 YNNKEL (reference sequence). CDR3 size: 18 residues. The CDR3 region is CASSQDYRGTSGTGELFF. In DNA form, the CDR3 reads TGTGCCAGCAGCCAAGATTACCGGGGGACTAGCGGGACCGGGGAGCTGTTTTTT.

The rearrangement links TRBV14 to TRBJ2-7; 8 bases are shared with TRBD1. CDR1 is SGHDN, CDR2 FVKESK, per germline. V dropped 1 base and J dropped 2; count of bases not matched to a gene: 1. CDR3 length equals 14 residues. This CDR3 reads CASSQGQGPYEQYF. The DNA of the CDR3 is TGTGCCAGCAGCCAAGGACAGGGGCCCTACGAGCAGTACTTC.

This clone was seen once. The genes are TRBV7-3 and TRBJ2-1, with 11 bases that match TRBD2. Germline V gene sequence: CDR1 SGHTA, CDR2 FQGTGA. The V and J ends lost 2 bases and 0 bases, in that order; junction bases with no gene match: 6. CDR3 length: 18 amino acids. CDR3 in DNA: TGTGCCAGCAGCTTATGGTTAGGGACTAGCGGCTCCTACAATGAGCAGTTCTTC. Translating gives CASSLWLGTSGSYNEQFF.

V usage is TRBV3-1 (or the pseudogene TRBV3-2) and J usage is TRBJ2-1, with D perhaps matching TRBD2 (6 bases). Germline lookup yields CDR1 LGHDT and CDR2 YNNKEL (reference sequence). Trimming left V 0 bases short and J 2 bases short, with 11 bases between. The length of the CDR3 is 16 residues. DNA for the CDR3: TGTGCCAGCAGCCAAGAGTCGGCGGGACCCTACAATGAGCAGTTCTTC. Its translation: CASSQESAGPYNEQFF.

The chain carries TRBV7-2 and TRBJ1-1; unclear D gene. The germline V gene has CDR1 SGHTA and CDR2 FQGNSA. V was clipped by 5 bases and J by 5 bases, with 9 bases between them. This CDR3 comprises 12 residues. The CDR3 is CASSPARTEAFF. In DNA form, the CDR3 reads TGTGCCAGCAGCCCTGCGCGAACTGAAGCTTTCTTT.

This chain links TRBV7-2 with TRBJ2-7, with 11 bases fitting TRBD2. J was trimmed by 5 bases and V by 4 bases; bases with no gene match: 7. The CDR3 length is 15 residues. The germline V gene has CDR1 SGHTA and CDR2 FQGNSA. The CDR3 region has the DNA TGTGCCAGCAGCTCAAGTAGCGGGAGGGGGGACGAGCAGTACTTC. Translation gives CASSSSSGRGDEQYF.

V gene TRBV28 combines with J gene TRBJ2-2; 9 bases agree with TRBD1. Germline V gives CDR1 MDHEN, CDR2 SYDVKM. The CDR3 sequence is 15 residues long. The J segment lost 5 bases and the V segment lost 6 bases, leaving 7 bases of the junction unmatched. The CDR3 region is CASSDPGTGTGELFF. CDR3 DNA: TGTGCCAGCAGCGATCCCGGGACAGGGACCGGGGAGCTGTTTTTT.

V gene TRBV27 combines with J gene TRBJ2-1; the match to TRBD2 covers 8 bases. J was trimmed by 0 bases and V by 6 bases; bases with no gene match: 7. The V gene's germline CDR1 is MNHEY and CDR2 SMNVEV (reference sequence). This CDR3 has 16 amino acids. Here the CDR3 reads CASRTSGMSSYNEQFF. DNA of the CDR3: TGTGCCAGCAGAACTAGCGGAATGAGCTCCTACAATGAGCAGTTCTTC.

The rearrangement uses TRBV7-9 and TRBJ1-1; a weak D match, TRBD1 (6 bases). CDR3 size: 12 residues. V lost 2 bases and J 8 bases, leaving 9 bases between the germline ends. Germline CDR1 reads SEHNR; CDR2 reads FQNEAQ (reference sequence). CDR3 protein: CASSLLGAEAFF. In nucleotides, the CDR3 is TGTGCCAGCAGCTTATTGGGGGCAGAAGCTTTCTTT.

The chain is built from TRBV5-1 and TRBJ2-3; D is unresolved. The CDR3 covers 16 residues. The V gene lost 0 bases and the J gene lost 2 bases, with 13 bases spanning the gap. The V gene's germline CDR1 is SGHRS and CDR2 YFSETQ. The CDR3 DNA follows: TGCGCCAGCAGCTTGGGACTCCGGGTGGTCACAGATACGCAGTATTTT. It is translated as CASSLGLRVVTDTQYF.

The genes are TRBV9 and TRBJ1-3; no reliable D call. The CDR3 is 15 residues long. The V and J ends lost 6 bases and 0 bases respectively, with 13 bases between them. The V gene's germline CDR1 is SGDLS and CDR2 YYNGEE. DNA of the CDR3: TGTGCCAGCACCGACTCTGGGTTCTCTGGAAACACCATATATTTT. This gives the protein CASTDSGFSGNTIYF.

The chain uses TRBV19 and TRBJ1-6, with a weak D call TRBD1 (5 bases). This CDR3 has 16 residues. With 7 bases removed from V and 9 bases from J, the gap between germline ends came to 22 bases. Per the germline V gene, CDR1 is LNHDA and CDR2 is SQIVND (reference sequence). CDR3 protein: CASTQTDGGRGSPLHF. As DNA, the CDR3 is TGTGCCAGTACTCAAACCGACGGGGGGAGAGGTTCACCCCTCCACTTT.

V gene TRBV5-4 combines with J gene TRBJ2-5, with D uncertain. V was shortened by 0 bases and J by 3 bases, with 9 bases between the two germline ends. There are 14 residues in the CDR3. Germline V gene lookup returns CDR1 SGHNT and CDR2 YYREEE (reference sequence). The CDR3 DNA is TGTGCCAGCAGCTTGGCACGGTTTAAAGAGACCCAGTACTTC. This codes for CASSLARFKETQYF.

The V gene is TRBV27, the J gene TRBJ1-2, with D unclear. Trimming left V 5 bases short and J 1 base short, with 8 bases between. CDR1 and CDR2 from the germline V gene are MNHEY and SMNVEV (reference sequence). The CDR3 covers 13 residues. The CDR3 DNA is TGTGCCAGCAGTCTTTCTAATAACTATGGCTACACCTTC. Translated: CASSLSNNYGYTF.

V gene TRBV28 combines with J gene TRBJ1-1; weak D call: TRBD1 (5 bases). V lost 4 bases, J lost 7 bases, and 16 bases lay in between. The CDR3 consists of 14 residues. The germline V gene has CDR1 MDHEN and CDR2 SYDVKM. The CDR3 sequence is CASSSFPDINEAFF. For the CDR3, the DNA is TGTGCCAGCAGTTCCTTCCCGGACATAAATGAAGCTTTCTTT.

The V and J genes are TRBV7-9 and TRBJ2-1, with 11 bases fitting TRBD2. V lost 4 bases and J lost 6; bases outside the gene matches: 2. The germline gives CDR1 SEHNR, CDR2 FQNEAQ (reference sequence). The CDR3 has 14 residues. The CDR3 loop reads CASSSTSGVNEQFF. Written as DNA, the CDR3 is TGTGCCAGCAGCTCGACTAGCGGGGTCAATGAGCAGTTCTTC.

The chain joins TRBV4-2 to TRBJ1-1; D not certain. CDR1 is LGHNA and CDR2 is YNFKEQ in the germline V gene. V was shortened by 2 bases and J by 2 bases, with 6 bases between the two germline ends. The length of the CDR3 is 13 residues. DNA of the CDR3: TGTGCCAGCAGCCAACCGGGAAACACTGAAGCTTTCTTT. Amino acids: CASSQPGNTEAFF.

The V and J genes are TRBV9 and TRBJ2-3, with TRBD1 matching over 10 bases. The CDR3 runs to 15 residues. J was trimmed by 4 bases and V by 4 bases; bases with no gene match: 6. Germline values: CDR1 SGDLS, CDR2 YYNGEE. CDR3 loop: CASSKRDRGADTQYF. CDR3 in DNA: TGTGCCAGCAGCAAACGGGACAGGGGAGCAGATACGCAGTATTTT.

The chain combines TRBV11-1 with TRBJ2-7, with 10 bases aligning to TRBD1. Per the germline V gene, CDR1 is SGHAT and CDR2 is FQDESV (reference sequence). The CDR3 loop spans 14 amino acids. The junction had 6 bases not matched to a gene; V was cut back by 6 bases and J by 4 bases. This CDR3 reads CASRGGTGEYEQYF. CDR3 in DNA: TGTGCCAGCAGGGGCGGGACAGGGGAATACGAGCAGTACTTC.

This clone has just one count. This sequence joins TRBV4-1 and TRBJ1-1, with a tentative D call TRBD1 (6 bases). V lost 2 bases, J lost 5 bases, and 18 bases lay in between. This CDR3 is 16 amino acids long. Germline CDR1 and CDR2: MGHRA and YSYEKL. The CDR3 region is CASSQPGGGILTEAFF. CDR3 bases: TGCGCCAGCAGCCAACCGGGAGGGGGTATTTTGACTGAAGCTTTCTTT.

Here the CDR3 reads CASSDTSGFISYEQYF. The DNA for the CDR3 is TGTGCCAGCAGTGACACTAGCGGTTTTATCTCCTACGAGCAGTACTTC. The V call is TRBV2, the J call TRBJ2-7, with 8 bases lining up with TRBD2. The junction had 7 bases not matched to a gene; V was cut back by 3 bases and J by 0 bases. The CDR3 covers 16 residues. In germline, CDR1 is SNHLY, CDR2 FYNNEI.

V and J are TRBV9 and TRBJ2-1, with D hard to call. Trimming stripped 7 bases from V and 6 bases from J, with 20 bases between. The CDR3 loop spans 15 amino acids. Germline V lookup: CDR1 SGDLS, CDR2 YYNGEE. Here the CDR3 reads CASAVMSGPGNEQFF. DNA of the CDR3: TGTGCCAGCGCTGTTATGTCTGGGCCAGGCAATGAGCAGTTCTTC.

J is TRBJ2-1 and V is TRBV19, with a weak D call TRBD2 (6 bases). Trimming cost V 1 base and J 7 bases, with 11 bases left between them. The CDR3 has 14 amino acids. The germline CDR1 and CDR2 sequences are LNHDA and SQIVND (reference sequence). CDR3 region: CASSIGLAYNEQFF. CDR3 DNA: TGTGCCAGTAGTATAGGTCTAGCGTATAATGAGCAGTTCTTC.